The clone carrying this T cell receptor (beta chain) was detected only once. CDR3 length: 11 amino acids. Germline V gene sequence: CDR1 MNHEY, CDR2 SMNVEV (reference sequence). Deletions cut 7 bases from V and 5 bases from J, with 9 bases between. This record comes from a study of shared clonotypes between healthy human individuals. The naive CD8 population came from CD45RO-negative cells selected for CCR7, without terminally differentiated effector memory CD45RA+ cells. The assay was immunoSEQ multiplex PCR, and TCRdb's table has in-frame clones only and misses some. The sample holds about 2.1 million clones; roughly 93% are singletons and the top ten take less than 2%.

This clonotype was sampled from a man aged 18-30 years in good health. Some clones in this sample may be carry-over from other donors' samples. V and J are TRBV27 and TRBJ2-7; D might be TRBD2 (5 bases). The sample was naive CD8+ T cells from PBMCs. The CDR3 DNA reads as TGTGCCAGCAAGACGGGGAACGAGCAGTACTTC. Its protein product is CASKTGNEQYF.